This TCR beta chain was identified in a study of blood T cell repertoires in COVID-19. The wider study: COVID-19 samples collected from the United States, Italy and Spain covered acute and convalescent phases. Sources were T cells, B-cell-depleted T cells, or PBMCs; the material itself was cDNA or gDNA.

J gave up 0 bases and V 3 bases, and 11 bases lay outside the gene matches. Germline V gene data show CDR1 as LNHNV and CDR2 as YYDKDF (reference sequence). The CDR3 extends over 19 amino acids. Per the original methods: Amplification of reference gene primers provided the estimated nucleated cell counts. Profiled with immunoSEQ multiplex PCR; TCRdb holds only in-frame clones, not every one. That table furnishes V, J and clone size, whereas the DNA furnished D and trimming. The sample has about 120,000 clones; 70% to 85% are singletons. Source material: peripheral blood. The chain combines TRBV15 with TRBJ2-6; 7 bases match TRBD2. The clonotype originates from a woman in her 70s with acute or convalescent COVID-19. Written as DNA, the CDR3 is TGTGCCACCAGCAGTGACAAGGGAGGGATTCTCTCTGGGGCCAACGTCCTGACTTTC. Encoded protein: CATSSDKGGILSGANVLTF.